Sequencing of this T cell receptor (beta chain) was carried out in a study of CD8 T cells in ankylosing spondylitis (dated by TCRdb to 2017 to 2019). Some background on the complete study: To find TCR variants linked to disease, the study profiled T cell receptor beta repertoires in ankylosing spondylitis patients and healthy donors. Peripheral blood was sampled, and synovial fluid was additionally collected from ankylosing spondylitis patients. The whole study cohort included about a hundred healthy donors and 25 ankylosing spondylitis patients.

The listed sequencing device is Illumina HiSeq 2500. Quantitative 5'-RACE with molecular barcodes was the method used to prepare the TCR beta libraries. The original pipeline was this. A new computational method, built on a probabilistic model of VDJ rearrangement, was used to identify disease-linked TCR variants. The public reads were quality trimmed at Q25 with fastp and then assembled into clones with MiXCR by TCRdb, keeping productive beta chains. Rows merge per CDR3 protein into single entries with the most common DNA and genes. The V and J calls follow TCRdb's processing rather than the paper's. The sample records about 160,000 distinct CDR3 sequences, around a tenth of which are singletons. The ten top clones hold about 16% of the sample. The germline V gene (reference sequence) yields MNHEY for CDR1 and SMNVEV for CDR2. CDR3 length: 16 amino acids, cysteine to phenylalanine. Only CDR3 DNA is held: 48 bases, read in frame from base 1. V and J are trimmed by 3 bases and 2 bases, and the gene matches miss 7 bases of the junction.

The full study reports these points: The disease-linked clones were reported as significantly enriched in matched synovial fluid samples from ankylosing spondylitis patients. A CD8+ phenotype was shown by the disease-linked clones, which were found at relatively low frequencies in peripheral blood. A TCR beta motif made up of several highly homologous amino acid variants appeared to be characteristic of blood from ankylosing spondylitis patients. Some TCR beta motif variants had previously been reported in synovial fluid and blood of reactive arthritis patients, which suggested common disease-initiation mechanisms.

For this clonotype: Its specific antigen is unknown. There are no base qualities to consult, and no much larger clone falls within one base.

The chain joins TRBV27 to TRBJ2-1; 7 of the junction bases match TRBD2. Sequenced sample: blood, either unsorted or a sorted T cell fraction (not recorded which). The TCR sequence derives from a female donor with ankylosing spondylitis or in good health (not recorded which). The base sequence is TGTGCCAGCAGTTTGAGGGCGGGAGAAGCCTACAATGAGCAGTTCTTC. It translates as CASSLRAGEAYNEQFF.